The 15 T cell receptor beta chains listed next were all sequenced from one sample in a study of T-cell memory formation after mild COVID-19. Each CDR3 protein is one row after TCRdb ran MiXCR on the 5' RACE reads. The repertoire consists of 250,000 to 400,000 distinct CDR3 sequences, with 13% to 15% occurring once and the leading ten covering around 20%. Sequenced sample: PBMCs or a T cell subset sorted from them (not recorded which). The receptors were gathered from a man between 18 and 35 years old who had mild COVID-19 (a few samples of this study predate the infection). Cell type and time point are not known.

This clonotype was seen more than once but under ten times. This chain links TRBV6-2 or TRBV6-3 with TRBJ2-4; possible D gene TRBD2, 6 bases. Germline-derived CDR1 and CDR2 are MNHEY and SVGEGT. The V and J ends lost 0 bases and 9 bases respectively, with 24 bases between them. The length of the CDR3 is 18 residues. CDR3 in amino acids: CASSYSFGEAPGHSIQYF. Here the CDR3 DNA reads TGTGCCAGCAGTTACTCTTTCGGGGAGGCCCCCGGACACAGCATTCAGTACTTC.

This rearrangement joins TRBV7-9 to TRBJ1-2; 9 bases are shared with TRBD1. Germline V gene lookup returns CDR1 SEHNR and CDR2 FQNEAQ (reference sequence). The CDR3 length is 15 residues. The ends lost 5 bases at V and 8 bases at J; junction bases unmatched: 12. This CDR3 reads CASSPGYRGPGGYTF. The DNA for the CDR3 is TGTGCCAGCAGCCCGGGATACAGGGGGCCGGGAGGCTACACCTTC.

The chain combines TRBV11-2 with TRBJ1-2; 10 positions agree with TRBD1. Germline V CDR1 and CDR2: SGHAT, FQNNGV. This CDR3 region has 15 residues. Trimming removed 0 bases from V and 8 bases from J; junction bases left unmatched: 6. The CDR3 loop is CASSLDSGQGRGYTF. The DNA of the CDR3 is TGTGCCAGCAGCTTAGATTCGGGACAGGGGCGAGGCTACACCTTC.

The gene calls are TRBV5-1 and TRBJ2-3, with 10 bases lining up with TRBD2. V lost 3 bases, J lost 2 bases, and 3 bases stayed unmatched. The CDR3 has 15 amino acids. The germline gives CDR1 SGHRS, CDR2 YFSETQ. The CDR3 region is CASSSGLAITDTQYF. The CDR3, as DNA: TGCGCCAGCAGCTCGGGACTAGCGATCACAGATACGCAGTATTTT.

The CDR3 region is CASSLGQGAKNIQYF. CDR3 sequence (DNA): TGCGCCAGCAGCTTGGGACAGGGAGCCAAAAACATTCAGTACTTC. The V gene is TRBV5-1, the J gene TRBJ2-4; 7 positions match TRBD1. The ends lost 0 bases at V and 0 bases at J; junction bases unmatched: 0. This CDR3 has 15 amino acids. The germline V gene has CDR1 SGHRS and CDR2 YFSETQ. Variable domain in full (rest from reference TRBV5-1 and TRBJ2-4): KAGVTQTPRYLIKTRGQQVTLSCSPISGHRSVSWYQQTPGQGLQFLFEYFSETQRNKGNFPGRFSGRQFSNSRSEMNVSTLELGDSALYLCASSLGQGAKNIQYFGAGTRLSVL.

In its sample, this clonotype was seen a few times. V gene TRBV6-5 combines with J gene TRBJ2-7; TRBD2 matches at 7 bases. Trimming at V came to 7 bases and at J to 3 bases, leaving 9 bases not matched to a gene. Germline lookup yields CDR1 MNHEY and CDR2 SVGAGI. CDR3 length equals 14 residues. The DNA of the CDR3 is TGTGCCAGCACCCGAAGGGGAGGGGACTACGAGCAGTACTTC. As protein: CASTRRGGDYEQYF.

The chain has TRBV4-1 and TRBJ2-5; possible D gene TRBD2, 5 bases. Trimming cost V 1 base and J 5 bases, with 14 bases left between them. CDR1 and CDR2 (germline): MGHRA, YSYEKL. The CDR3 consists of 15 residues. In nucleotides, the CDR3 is TGCGCCAGCAGCCAAGCCTGGACTCCCCACGAGACCCAGTACTTC. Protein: CASSQAWTPHETQYF.

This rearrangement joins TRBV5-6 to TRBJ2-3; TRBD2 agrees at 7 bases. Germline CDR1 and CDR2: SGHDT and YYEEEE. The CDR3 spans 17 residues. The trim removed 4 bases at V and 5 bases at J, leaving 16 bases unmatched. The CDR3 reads CASSPLSLRGMQDTQYF. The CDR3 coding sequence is TGTGCCAGCAGCCCCTTAAGTCTGCGGGGGATGCAAGATACGCAGTATTTT.

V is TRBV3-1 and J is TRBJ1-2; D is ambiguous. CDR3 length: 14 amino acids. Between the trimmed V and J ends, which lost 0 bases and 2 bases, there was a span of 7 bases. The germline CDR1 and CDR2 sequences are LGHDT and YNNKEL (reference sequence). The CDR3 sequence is CASSQESGNYGYTF. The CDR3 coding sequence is TGTGCCAGCAGCCAAGAGTCCGGAAACTATGGCTACACCTTC. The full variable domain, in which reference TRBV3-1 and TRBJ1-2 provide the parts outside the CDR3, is DTAVSQTPKYLVTQMGNDKSIKCEQNLGHDTMYWYKQDSKKFLKIMFSYNNKELIINETVPNRFSPKSPDKAHLNLHINSLELGDSAVYFCASSQESGNYGYTFGSGTRLTVV.

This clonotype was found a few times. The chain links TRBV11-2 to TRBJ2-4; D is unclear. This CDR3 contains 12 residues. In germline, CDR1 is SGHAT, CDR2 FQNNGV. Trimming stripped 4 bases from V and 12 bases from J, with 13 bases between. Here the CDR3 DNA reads TGTGCCAGCAGCTCCCCAGGACCCCATCAGTACTTC. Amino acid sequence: CASSSPGPHQYF.

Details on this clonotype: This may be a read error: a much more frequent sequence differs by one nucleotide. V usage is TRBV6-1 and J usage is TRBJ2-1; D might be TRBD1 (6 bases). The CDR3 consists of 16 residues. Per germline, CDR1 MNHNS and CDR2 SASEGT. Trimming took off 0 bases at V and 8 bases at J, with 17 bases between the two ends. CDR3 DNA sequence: TGTGCCAGCAGTGAAGCAAGGGTACAGGGCTATTATGAGCAGTTCTTC. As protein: CASSEARVQGYYEQFF.

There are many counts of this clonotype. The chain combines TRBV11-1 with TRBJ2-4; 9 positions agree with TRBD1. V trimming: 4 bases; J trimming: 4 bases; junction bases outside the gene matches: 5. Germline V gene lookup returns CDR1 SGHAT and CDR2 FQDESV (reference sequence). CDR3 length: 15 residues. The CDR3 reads CASSSSQGAKNIQYF. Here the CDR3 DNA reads TGTGCCAGCAGCTCCTCACAGGGGGCGAAAAACATTCAGTACTTC.

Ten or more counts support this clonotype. In DNA form, the CDR3 reads TGCGCCAGCAGCGGGAATTACAATGAGCAGTTCTTC. Translating it yields CASSGNYNEQFF. The chain uses TRBV5-1 and TRBJ2-1; the D is unclear. Trimming pared 4 bases from V and 4 bases from J, leaving 6 bases between. The CDR3 is 12 residues long. Germline-derived CDR1 and CDR2 are SGHRS and YFSETQ.

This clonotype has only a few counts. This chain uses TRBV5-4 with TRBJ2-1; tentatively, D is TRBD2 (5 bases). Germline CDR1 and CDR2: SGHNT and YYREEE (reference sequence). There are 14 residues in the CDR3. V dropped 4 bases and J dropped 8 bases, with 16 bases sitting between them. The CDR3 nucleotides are TGTGCCAGCAGCGTAGCGTATGACGAGGATGAGCAGTTCTTC. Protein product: CASSVAYDEDEQFF.

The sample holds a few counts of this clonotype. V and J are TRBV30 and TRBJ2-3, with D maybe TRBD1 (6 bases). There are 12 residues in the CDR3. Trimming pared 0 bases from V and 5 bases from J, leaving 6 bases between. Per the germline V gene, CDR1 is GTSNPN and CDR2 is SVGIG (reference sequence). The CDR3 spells CAWSVQGDTQYF. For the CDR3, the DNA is TGTGCCTGGAGTGTACAGGGAGATACGCAGTATTTT.